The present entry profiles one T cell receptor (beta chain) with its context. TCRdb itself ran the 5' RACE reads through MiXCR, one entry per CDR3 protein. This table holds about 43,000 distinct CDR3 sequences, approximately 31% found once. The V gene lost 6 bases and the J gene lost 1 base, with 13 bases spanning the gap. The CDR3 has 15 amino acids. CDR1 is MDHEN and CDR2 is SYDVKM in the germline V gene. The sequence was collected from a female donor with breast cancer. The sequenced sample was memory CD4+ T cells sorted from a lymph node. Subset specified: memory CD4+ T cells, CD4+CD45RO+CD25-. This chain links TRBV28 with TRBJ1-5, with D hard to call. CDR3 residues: CASSQFGRSNQPQHF. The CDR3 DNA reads TGTGCCAGCAGCCAATTCGGCAGGAGCAATCAGCCCCAGCATTTT.